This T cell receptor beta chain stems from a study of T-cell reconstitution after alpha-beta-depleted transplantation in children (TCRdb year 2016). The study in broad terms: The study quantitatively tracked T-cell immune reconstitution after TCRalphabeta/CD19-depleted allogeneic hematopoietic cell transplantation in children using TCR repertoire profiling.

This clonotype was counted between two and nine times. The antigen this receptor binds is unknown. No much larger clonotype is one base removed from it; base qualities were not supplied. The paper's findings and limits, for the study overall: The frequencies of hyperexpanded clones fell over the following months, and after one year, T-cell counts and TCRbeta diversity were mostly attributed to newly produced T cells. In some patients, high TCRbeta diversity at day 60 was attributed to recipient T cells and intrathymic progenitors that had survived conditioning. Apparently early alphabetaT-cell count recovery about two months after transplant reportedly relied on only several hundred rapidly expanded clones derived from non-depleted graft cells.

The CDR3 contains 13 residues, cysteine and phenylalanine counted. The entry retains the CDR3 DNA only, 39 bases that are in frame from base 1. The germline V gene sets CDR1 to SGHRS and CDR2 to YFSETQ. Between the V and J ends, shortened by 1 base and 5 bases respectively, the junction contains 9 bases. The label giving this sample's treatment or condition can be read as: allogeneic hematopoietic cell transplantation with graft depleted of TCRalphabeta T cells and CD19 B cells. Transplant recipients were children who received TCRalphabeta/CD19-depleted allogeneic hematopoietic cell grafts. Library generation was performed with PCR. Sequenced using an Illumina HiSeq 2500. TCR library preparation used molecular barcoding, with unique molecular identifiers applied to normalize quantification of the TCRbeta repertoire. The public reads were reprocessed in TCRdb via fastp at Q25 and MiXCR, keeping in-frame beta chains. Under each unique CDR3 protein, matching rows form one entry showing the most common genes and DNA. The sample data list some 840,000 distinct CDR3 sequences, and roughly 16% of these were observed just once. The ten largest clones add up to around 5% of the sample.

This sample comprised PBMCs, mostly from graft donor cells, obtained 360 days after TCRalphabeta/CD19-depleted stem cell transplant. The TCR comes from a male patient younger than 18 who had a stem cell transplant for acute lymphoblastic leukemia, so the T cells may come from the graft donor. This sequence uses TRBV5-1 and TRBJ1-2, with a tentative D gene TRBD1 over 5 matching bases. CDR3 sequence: CASSLSGLYGYTF. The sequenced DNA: TGCGCCAGCAGCTTGTCAGGGCTGTATGGCTACACCTTC.